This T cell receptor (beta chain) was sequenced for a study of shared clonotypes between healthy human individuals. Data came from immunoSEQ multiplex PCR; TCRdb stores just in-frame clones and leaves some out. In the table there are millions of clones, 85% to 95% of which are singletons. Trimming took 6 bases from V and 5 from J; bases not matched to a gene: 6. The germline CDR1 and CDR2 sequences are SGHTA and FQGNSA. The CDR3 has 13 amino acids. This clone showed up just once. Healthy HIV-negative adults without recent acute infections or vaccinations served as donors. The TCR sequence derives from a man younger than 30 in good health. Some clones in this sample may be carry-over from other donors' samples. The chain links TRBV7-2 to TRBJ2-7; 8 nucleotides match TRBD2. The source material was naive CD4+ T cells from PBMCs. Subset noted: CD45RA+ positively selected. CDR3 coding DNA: TGTGCCAGCAGGATAGCGGGGTTAAACGAGCAGTACTTC. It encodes CASRIAGLNEQYF.